Each of the 8 T cell receptor beta chains below was sequenced from the same sample in a study of T cells expressing NK-cell markers. TCRdb re-called the 5' RACE reads, yielding one record per CDR3 amino acid sequence without DNA. This sample contains about 400,000 distinct CDR3 sequences. The sample comprised blood T cells: a sorted CD56 or NKG2C T cell subset, CD4+ or CD8+ T cells, or bulk PBMC T cells (not recorded which). The source of these receptors is a woman in her fifties or sixties in good health.

This chain connects TRBV24-1 to TRBJ2-5; the TCRdb call, TRBD1, lacks DNA for checking. Germline V gene lookup returns CDR1 KGHDR and CDR2 SFDVKD. The CDR3 is 20 residues long. CDR3 region: CATSDLDPRTNRGQIETQYF.

This chain uses TRBV20-1 with TRBJ2-3; TCRdb outputs TRBD1, but without DNA this stays unchecked. CDR3 length equals 15 residues. Germline lookup yields CDR1 DFQATT and CDR2 SNEGSKA (reference sequence). The CDR3 is CSARDPAQWTDTQYF.

The chain couples TRBV20-1 to TRBJ1-1. The CDR3 consists of 12 residues. CDR1 and CDR2 (germline): DFQATT, SNEGSKA (reference sequence). The chain's CDR3 is CSASPGRAEAFF.

The chain is built from TRBV7-6 and TRBJ2-1. The length of the CDR3 is 16 residues. CDR1 is SGHVS, CDR2 FNYEAQ, per germline. The CDR3 spells CASSPTQPSSYNEQFF.

The gene calls are TRBV12-3 or TRBV12-4 and TRBJ2-3; TCRdb's D gene call, TRBD2, goes unchecked for lack of DNA. There are 14 residues in the CDR3. CDR3 sequence: CASYIAGSTDTQYF.

The J gene is TRBJ2-6, the V gene TRBV6-4; without DNA, the TCRdb call of TRBD1 cannot be checked. This CDR3 contains 14 residues. Looked up from germline, CDR1 is MRHNA and CDR2 is SNTAGT. This CDR3 reads CASMRGPGANVLTF.

The J gene is TRBJ1-6, the V gene TRBV7-8; TCRdb gives TRBD1 as the D gene, but with no DNA this cannot be confirmed. This CDR3 comprises 14 residues. Germline CDR1 SGHVS, CDR2 FQNEAQ. This CDR3 reads CASSLTGKNSPLHF.

The J gene is TRBJ2-1, the V gene TRBV20-1; TCRdb names TRBD2, which stays unverified in the absence of DNA. The CDR3 spans 13 residues. Germline loops: CDR1 DFQATT, CDR2 SNEGSKA (reference sequence). CDR3 protein: CSVAGREYSEQFF.